The 9 T cell receptor beta chains presented below share a single source sample, sequenced in a study of blood T cells in healthy people across ages. Primed by a sample-barcoded 5' primer and a J-beta primer mix, a second PCR proceeded for about 6 to 11 cycles. One entry per CDR3 protein results from TCRdb running MiXCR on the 5' RACE reads. The sample consists of 750,000 or so distinct CDR3 sequences, around a quarter of them appearing once. The data also belong to a second study, concerning T cells of mothers and their children.

Sequencing was carried out using blood. The receptors come from a boy younger than 18 in good health.

This clonotype was counted a few times. This sequence joins TRBV7-9 and TRBJ2-5; D is possibly TRBD2 (6 bases). The end of the DNA is better explained by TRBJ2-7, so the J call may be wrong. CDR3 length equals 14 residues. Germline CDR1 is SEHNR and CDR2 is FQNEAQ (reference sequence). The CDR3 spells CASSQQGGFYEQYF. In DNA, the CDR3 is TGTGCCAGCAGCCAGCAGGGAGGATTCTACGAGCAGTACTTC.

This clonotype has more than one count but fewer than ten. This sequence joins TRBV20-1 and TRBJ2-5; the match to TRBD2 covers 7 bases. Germline values: CDR1 DFQATT, CDR2 SNEGSKA (reference sequence). This CDR3 has 13 residues. Losses at the gene ends were 5 bases for V and 6 bases for J; bases not matched to a gene: 9. Written as DNA, the CDR3 is TGCAGTGCTGACGAGGGGACTAAACAGACCCAGTACTTC. Amino acids: CSADEGTKQTQYF.

This clonotype appeared once. The chain links TRBV7-6 to TRBJ2-5; 7 bases map to TRBD2. Germline V gene lookup returns CDR1 SGHVS and CDR2 FNYEAQ. Trimming took 3 bases from V and 4 from J; bases not matched to a gene: 8. This CDR3 has 15 residues. The CDR3 loop is CASSFLAAQGETQYF. The CDR3 DNA reads TGTGCCAGCAGCTTCCTAGCGGCCCAGGGAGAGACCCAGTACTTC.

This clonotype has only a few counts. The V gene is TRBV7-2, the J gene TRBJ2-3, with D hard to call. V lost 4 bases to trimming and J lost 4 bases, with 6 bases between them. Germline V gene data show CDR1 as SGHTA and CDR2 as FQGNSA. The CDR3 covers 12 residues. The CDR3 loop is CASSSVSDTQYF. DNA for the CDR3: TGTGCCAGCAGCTCGGTATCAGATACGCAGTATTTT. The full variable domain, completed using reference TRBV7-2 and TRBJ2-3, is GAGVSQSPSNKVTEKGKDVELRCDPISGHTALYWYRQSLGQGLEFLIYFQGNSAPDKSGLPSDRFSAERTGGSVSTLTIQRTQQEDSAVYLCASSSVSDTQYFGPGTRLTVL.

This clonotype was counted only a few times. V and J are TRBV20-1 and TRBJ1-3; D unresolved. The V end lost 3 bases, the J end lost 0 bases, and 9 bases lay between the germline ends. Germline-derived CDR1 and CDR2 are DFQATT and SNEGSKA (reference sequence). CDR3 length: 14 residues. The CDR3 coding sequence is TGCAGTGCTAGGACTGTCACCTCTGGAAACACCATATATTTT. This sequence encodes CSARTVTSGNTIYF.

This clonotype was picked up a small number of times. The rearrangement links TRBV4-2 to TRBJ2-1; D gene unclear. The CDR3 length is 15 residues. Deletions cut 4 bases from V and 8 bases from J, with 18 bases between. Germline loops: CDR1 LGHNA, CDR2 YNFKEQ. The CDR3 sequence: CASSPQVTAEDEQFF. As DNA, the CDR3 is TGTGCCAGCAGCCCACAAGTCACGGCAGAGGATGAGCAGTTCTTC.

CDR3 nucleotides: TGTGCCAGCAGCTGGAAAACCACAGATACGCAGTATTTT. Protein: CASSWKTTDTQYF. The J gene is TRBJ2-3, the V gene TRBV7-2; no reliable D call. Trimming removed 4 bases from V and 2 bases from J, with 7 bases in between. The CDR3 consists of 13 residues. Germline loops: CDR1 SGHTA, CDR2 FQGNSA. The entire variable domain, with the rest obtained from reference TRBV7-2 and TRBJ2-3, is as follows: GAGVSQSPSNKVTEKGKDVELRCDPISGHTALYWYRQSLGQGLEFLIYFQGNSAPDKSGLPSDRFSAERTGGSVSTLTIQRTQQEDSAVYLCASSWKTTDTQYFGPGTRLTVL.

This clonotype appeared a few times. The chain employs TRBV29-1 and TRBJ1-1; no firm D call. This CDR3 is built from 12 residues. Per germline, CDR1 SQVTM and CDR2 ANQGSEA. The ends were cut back, 0 bases at V and 8 bases at J, with 10 bases in the middle. The CDR3 DNA is TGCAGCGTTGAAGATCCCAGAGGGGAAGCTTTCTTT. It translates to CSVEDPRGEAFF.

This clonotype was seen a few times. This rearrangement joins TRBV4-1 to TRBJ2-5; 7 positions agree with TRBD1. Looked up from germline, CDR1 is MGHRA and CDR2 is YSYEKL. V was pared by 3 bases and J by 5 bases, with 12 bases of the junction left unmatched. The CDR3 extends over 16 amino acids. The CDR3 protein is CASSQLQTGVKETQYF. CDR3 bases: TGCGCCAGCAGCCAGCTTCAAACAGGGGTAAAGGAGACCCAGTACTTC.